This TCR beta chain was obtained from a study of blood T cells in healthy people across ages. This clonotype was seen many times. V lost 2 bases and J 1 base, leaving 12 bases between the germline ends. CDR1 and CDR2 from the germline V gene are SQVTM and ANQGSEA. The CDR3 contains 14 residues. For the second PCR, which ran for 7 to 11 cycles, a sample-barcoded 5' primer and a J-beta primer mix were used. One entry per CDR3 protein results from TCRdb running MiXCR on the 5' RACE reads. In the table there are 540,000 or so distinct CDR3 sequences, less than 60% of which are singletons. This clonotype was obtained from a man of 80 years or more in good health. The J gene is TRBJ2-7, the V gene TRBV29-1; D is perhaps TRBD1 (5 bases). The sample comprised blood. DNA of the CDR3: TGCAGCGTTGAAAGGGGAAGTGGGTCCTACGAGCAGTACTTC. This gives the protein CSVERGSGSYEQYF.